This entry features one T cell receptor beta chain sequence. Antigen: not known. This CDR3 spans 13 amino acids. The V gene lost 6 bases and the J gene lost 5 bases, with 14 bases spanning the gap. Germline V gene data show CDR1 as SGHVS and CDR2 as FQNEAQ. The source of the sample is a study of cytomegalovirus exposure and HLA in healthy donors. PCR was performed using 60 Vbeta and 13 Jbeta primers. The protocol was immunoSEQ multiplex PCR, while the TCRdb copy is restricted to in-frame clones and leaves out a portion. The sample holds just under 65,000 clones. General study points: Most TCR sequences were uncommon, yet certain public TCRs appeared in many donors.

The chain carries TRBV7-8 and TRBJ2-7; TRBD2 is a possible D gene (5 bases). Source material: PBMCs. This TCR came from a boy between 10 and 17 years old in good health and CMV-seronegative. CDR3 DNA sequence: TGTGCCAGCAGGGCTCGGGGAGTCCACGAGCAGTACTTC. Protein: CASRARGVHEQYF.